This T cell receptor beta chain was identified during a study of T cells after yellow fever vaccination. The CDR3 length is 15 residues. Germline V gives CDR1 MNHNY, CDR2 SVGAGI (reference sequence). Notes on this clonotype: Its specificity is unknown. A junction boundary mismatches the germline segment, possibly from a read error.

General study findings and limits: Clonotypes found in both CD4 and CD8 compartments made up a small share. The study re-detected most primary-vaccination clones after the booster (about 95% CD4, around 89% CD8). Weaker, the secondary response had a peak occurring faster, on day 5 versus 15.

A 5'RACE template-switching step, the method used to make TCR cDNA, added a universal primer site and UMIs. TCRdb redid the calling of the 5' RACE reads with MiXCR, one entry per CDR3 protein. This table holds 180,000 or so distinct CDR3 sequences, approximately 10% found once. The chain links TRBV6-6 to TRBJ2-3, with 7 bases fitting TRBD2. This TCR was recovered from a man between 18 and 35 years old who received the YFV17D yellow fever vaccine. The starting material was CD8+ T cells sorted from PBMCs, obtained 15 days after the yellow fever booster vaccination. The CDR3 region is CASRSRRAGRDTQFF. The CDR3 DNA reads as TGTGCCAGCAGAAGCCGGCGAGCGGGGCGGGATACGCAGTTTTTT.